These 7 T cell receptor beta chains originate from one sample sequenced in a study of post-analysis software for immune sequencing data (dated by TCRdb to about 2015). To prepare the library, PCR was applied. The sequencer was an Illumina HiSeq 2500. Unique molecular identifiers were incorporated into TCR beta cDNA libraries to reduce PCR and sequencing biases. TCRdb trimmed public reads at Q25 via fastp, called clones via MiXCR and kept in-frame beta chains. Each entry merges the rows of one CDR3 protein and shows their most common DNA and genes. Across this sample there are about 160,000 distinct CDR3 sequences, with 36% seen only once. Under 30% of the sample comes from the top ten. Read against the paper, the sample's time point label means: second blood draw from one MS patient after hematopoietic stem cell transplantation. The sample consisted of blood, taken after autologous hematopoietic stem cell transplantation. These receptors were taken from a girl aged 10-17 years with multiple sclerosis. Donor details come from another sample of the same person, matched by shared clones.

The rearrangement links TRBV7-3 to TRBJ2-3; D not resolved. The CDR3 is 18 residues long. Germline lookup yields CDR1 SGHTA and CDR2 FQGTGA. V dropped 1 base and J dropped 0 bases, with 17 bases sitting between them. The CDR3, as DNA: TGTGCCAGCAGCTTAAAGTTGGCAGGCCCCTATAGCACAGATACGCAGTATTTT. Encoded protein: CASSLKLAGPYSTDTQYF.

This clonotype was seen more than once but under ten times. The V and J genes are TRBV4-3 and TRBJ2-3; D is unclear. The CDR3 totals 15 residues. CDR1 is LGHNA and CDR2 is YSLEER in the germline V gene. V was shortened by 2 bases and J by 5 bases, with 14 bases between the two germline ends. The CDR3 nucleotides read TGCGCCAGCAGCCAAAATGCGGATCGGGTAGATACGCAGTATTTT. Translated, it gives CASSQNADRVDTQYF.

J is TRBJ1-1 and V is TRBV5-1; D uncertain. Between the trimmed V and J ends, which lost 0 bases and 6 bases, there was a span of 12 bases. The CDR3 sequence is 14 residues long. CDR1 is SGHRS and CDR2 is YFSETQ in the germline V gene. As DNA, the CDR3 is TGCGCCAGCAGCTTGGAGGGCCTTCCCCCTGAAGCTTTCTTT. Encoded protein: CASSLEGLPPEAFF.

The chain carries TRBV2 and TRBJ2-2; 9 nucleotides match TRBD1. The germline V gene encodes CDR1 SNHLY and CDR2 FYNNEI. The V and J ends lost 4 bases and 6 bases, in that order; junction bases with no gene match: 15. CDR3 length equals 18 residues. CDR3 bases: TGTGCCAGCAGTGTTCGGGACAGGGAAGTGTTGTACTCCGGGGAGCTGTTTTTT. It is translated as CASSVRDREVLYSGELFF.

The chain carries TRBV21-1 and TRBJ1-4; whether TRBD1, the table's D call, matches the DNA was not checked. TRBV21-1 is listed as a pseudogene. CDR3 length: 13 amino acids. The CDR3 DNA follows: TGTGCCAGCAGGGGCAGGGGAGAGGAAAAACTGTTTTTT. Protein: CASRGRGEEKLFF.

This clonotype has more than one count but fewer than ten. The gene calls are TRBV6-2 or TRBV6-3 and TRBJ2-7, with a possible D match to TRBD2 (5 bases). The CDR3 is 15 residues long. Germline CDR1 is MNHEY and CDR2 is SVGEGT. V lost 0 bases, J lost 3 bases, and 12 bases lay in between. In nucleotides, the CDR3 is TGTGCCAGCAGTTACTCGGGCCTAGCCGACTACGAGCAGTACTTC. Residues: CASSYSGLADYEQYF.

The sample holds many counts of this clonotype. This chain joins TRBV15 and TRBJ2-7, with D perhaps matching TRBD1 or TRBD2 (6 bases each). This CDR3 spans 14 amino acids. Trimming took off 5 bases at V and 1 base at J, with 12 bases between the two ends. The germline V gene encodes CDR1 LNHNV and CDR2 YYDKDF (reference sequence). The CDR3 protein is CATSPEGVSYEQYF. As DNA, the CDR3 is TGTGCCACCAGCCCGGAGGGGGTATCCTACGAGCAGTACTTC.